The 26 T cell receptor beta chains in this list originate from one sample, sequenced in a study of OX40 agonist ivuxolimab in advanced cancers. Method: immunoSEQ multiplex PCR; TCRdb's copy keeps in-frame clones and lacks some. The sample shows approximately 58,000 clones, approximately 91% of them seen only once. Sequencing used CD4+ or CD8+ T cells sorted from blood, obtained in a trial of the OX40 agonist ivuxolimab. These receptors originate from an adult with an advanced solid tumor such as melanoma, head and neck, liver or kidney cancer.

V is TRBV5-1 and J is TRBJ2-3; D is perhaps TRBD1 or TRBD2 (6 bases each). This CDR3 comprises 16 residues. Germline assignment: CDR1 SGHRS and CDR2 YFSETQ. Trimming pared 0 bases from V and 3 bases from J, leaving 14 bases between. CDR3 nucleotide sequence: TGCGCCAGCAGCTTGGAGGGGCGGGGACATACAGATACGCAGTATTTT. Encoded protein: CASSLEGRGHTDTQYF.

This CDR3 is CASSLGAGANEQFF. The CDR3 coding sequence is TGCGCCAGCAGCTTGGGGGCCGGGGCCAATGAGCAGTTCTTC. The chain couples TRBV5-1 to TRBJ2-1; possibly TRBD1 or TRBD2 for D (5 bases each). Trimming took off 0 bases at V and 6 bases at J, with 10 bases between the two ends. From germline, CDR1 is SGHRS and CDR2 YFSETQ. This CDR3 contains 14 residues.

The table lists this clone with a few counts. The CDR3 here is CASSPRREQYF. CDR3 coding DNA: TGTGCCAGCAGTCCCCGACGCGAGCAGTACTTC. The J gene is TRBJ2-7, the V gene TRBV28; D is unresolved. The CDR3 is 11 amino acids. V was shortened by 5 bases and J by 6 bases, with 8 bases between the two germline ends. The germline V gene encodes CDR1 MDHEN and CDR2 SYDVKM.

The genes are TRBV28 and TRBJ1-1; D might be TRBD1 (5 bases). V was shortened by 5 bases and J by 1 base, with 11 bases between the two germline ends. The germline CDR1 and CDR2 sequences are MDHEN and SYDVKM. The CDR3 contains 14 residues. CDR3 bases: TGTGCCAGCAGTAGGCCCGGGGGGAACACTGAAGCTTTCTTT. Amino acids: CASSRPGGNTEAFF.

The V and J genes are TRBV4-1 and TRBJ2-1, with 8 nucleotides matching TRBD2. This CDR3 spans 15 amino acids. V was clipped by 2 bases and J by 10 bases; unmatched bases: 10. CDR1 MGHRA and CDR2 YSYEKL come from the germline V gene. CDR3 amino acids: CASSQLTRGGGEQFF. The DNA of the CDR3 is TGCGCCAGCAGCCAACTAACCCGGGGGGGCGGGGAGCAGTTCTTC.

This clone has only a few counts. CDR3: CASSRDYEQYF. The CDR3 DNA is TGTGCATCTTCTAGGGACTACGAGCAGTACTTC. The chain is built from TRBV30 and TRBJ2-7; D is unresolved. The germline V gene encodes CDR1 GTSNPN and CDR2 SVGIG (reference sequence). The CDR3 extends over 11 amino acids.

In its sample, this clone is medium-sized (0.01 to 0.1%). The rearrangement links TRBV28 to TRBJ1-3; unclear D gene. The CDR3 is made up of 11 amino acids. CDR1 and CDR2 (germline): MDHEN, SYDVKM. V lost 5 bases and J lost 7, with 6 bases in between. CDR3 nucleotide sequence: TGTGCCAGCAGTACCCACAACACCATATATTTT. This codes for CASSTHNTIYF. Variable domain in full (rest from reference TRBV28 and TRBJ1-3): DVKVTQSSRYLVKRTGEKVFLECVQDMDHENMFWYRQDPGLGLRLIYFSYDVKMKEKGDIPEGYSVSREKKERFSLILESASTNQTSMYLCASSTHNTIYFGEGSWLTVV.

The chain has TRBV28 and TRBJ1-2; D is unresolved. CDR1 is MDHEN and CDR2 is SYDVKM in the germline V gene. Trimming stripped 4 bases from V and 3 bases from J, with 3 bases between. CDR3 size: 11 residues. The CDR3: CASSSDYGYTF. The CDR3 DNA is TGTGCCAGCAGTTCTGACTATGGCTACACCTTC.

The chain uses TRBV10-3 and TRBJ1-2; 10 bases are a match to TRBD1. V gave up 10 bases and J gave up 4 bases; unmatched junction bases: 21. The V gene's germline CDR1 is ENHRY and CDR2 SYGVKD. The CDR3 runs to 18 residues. The CDR3, as DNA: TGTGCCAACACACAACGAGGACCCGCGGGACAGGGGTTCTATGGCTACACCTTC. It yields the protein CANTQRGPAGQGFYGYTF.

CDR3 amino acids: CASSPGTGVDEQYF. The CDR3 nucleotides are TGTGCCAGCTCACCCGGGACAGGGGTCGACGAGCAGTACTTC. The genes are TRBV18 and TRBJ2-7; 10 bases are shared with TRBD1. Losses at the gene ends were 3 bases for V and 5 bases for J; bases not matched to a gene: 4. The CDR3 length is 14 residues. Germline V gene data show CDR1 as KGHSH and CDR2 as LQKENI. Filled out from reference TRBV18 and TRBJ2-7, the complete variable domain reads NAGVMQNPRHLVRRRGQEARLRCSPMKGHSHVYWYRQLPEEGLKFMVYLQKENIIDESGMPKERFSAEFPKEGPSILRIQQVVRGDSAAYFCASSPGTGVDEQYFGPGTRLTVT.

The chain links TRBV6-5 to TRBJ1-5; D gene uncertain. From germline, CDR1 is MNHEY and CDR2 SVGAGI. The V gene lost 6 bases and the J gene lost 2 bases, with 11 bases spanning the gap. The CDR3 covers 14 residues. The CDR3 protein is CASSKLIGNQPQHF. Written as DNA, the CDR3 is TGTGCCAGCAGCAAACTAATAGGCAATCAGCCCCAGCATTTT.

This rearrangement joins TRBV4-3 to TRBJ2-7; 10 bases are shared with TRBD2. The germline V gene encodes CDR1 LGHNA and CDR2 YSLEER. Trimming removed 0 bases from V and 3 bases from J; junction bases left unmatched: 5. The CDR3 covers 16 residues. Written as DNA, the CDR3 is TGCGCCAGCAGCCAAGAACTCCTAGCGGGAGTCTACGAGCAGTACTTC. Translating gives CASSQELLAGVYEQYF.

The V call is TRBV18, the J call TRBJ1-5; 9 nucleotides agree with TRBD1. The V segment lost 2 bases and the J segment 2 bases; nucleotides outside the gene matches: 16. From germline, CDR1 is KGHSH and CDR2 LQKENI. This CDR3 spans 20 amino acids. The CDR3 protein is CASSPRHTGQGGVGNQPQHF. The CDR3 DNA follows: TGTGCCAGCTCACCAAGACATACGGGACAGGGAGGTGTTGGCAATCAGCCCCAGCATTTT. The whole variable domain, filled in from reference TRBV18 and TRBJ1-5, reads NAGVMQNPRHLVRRRGQEARLRCSPMKGHSHVYWYRQLPEEGLKFMVYLQKENIIDESGMPKERFSAEFPKEGPSILRIQQVVRGDSAAYFCASSPRHTGQGGVGNQPQHFGDGTRLSIL.

The chain uses TRBV7-9 and TRBJ2-7; a possible D gene is TRBD2 (7 bases). The CDR3 sequence is 15 residues long. V lost 2 bases and J lost 4, with 15 bases in between. Looked up from germline, CDR1 is SEHNR and CDR2 is FQNEAQ (reference sequence). Written as DNA, the CDR3 is TGTGCCAGCAGCTTACAAGGGGGGGCGCGGTACGAGCAGTACTTC. Translating it yields CASSLQGGARYEQYF.

Remarks on this clone: The sample holds other DNA sequences that translate to the same CDR3. CDR3: CSVGHNEQFF. The CDR3 region has the DNA TGCAGCGTGGGGCACAATGAGCAGTTCTTC. The gene calls are TRBV29-1 and TRBJ2-1; tentatively, D is TRBD1 (5 bases). The CDR3 runs to 10 residues. The V and J ends lost 6 bases and 5 bases respectively, with 5 bases between them. CDR1 SQVTM and CDR2 ANQGSEA come from the germline V gene.

This chain connects TRBV27 to TRBJ2-3, with a tentative D call TRBD2 (6 bases). Trimming removed 5 bases at V and 1 base at J, with 13 bases between. The CDR3 totals 15 residues. The germline gives CDR1 MNHEY, CDR2 SMNVEV (reference sequence). The CDR3 DNA is TGTGCCAGCAGTCCTTGGGACTCCCGCACAGATACGCAGTATTTT. This translates into CASSPWDSRTDTQYF.

The chain is built from TRBV4-2 and TRBJ1-5; D is uncertain. This CDR3 has 15 residues. Germline lookup yields CDR1 LGHNA and CDR2 YNFKEQ. With 0 bases removed from V and 0 bases from J, the gap between germline ends came to 6 bases. The CDR3 loop is CASSQDMDSNQPQHF. CDR3 DNA sequence: TGTGCCAGCAGCCAAGATATGGATAGCAATCAGCCCCAGCATTTT.

The genes are TRBV27 and TRBJ1-5, with 7 positions matching TRBD1. This CDR3 has 19 amino acids. Germline CDR1 MNHEY, CDR2 SMNVEV (reference sequence). The junction had 22 bases not matched to a gene; V was cut back by 9 bases and J by 2 bases. The CDR3 loop reads CASRRGTTQGMGGNQPQHF. The CDR3 DNA reads as TGTGCCAGTCGTAGGGGAACAACACAGGGGATGGGTGGCAATCAGCCCCAGCATTTT.

V is TRBV30 and J is TRBJ2-5; D is unresolved. Trimming took off 4 bases at V and 3 bases at J, with 12 bases between the two ends. This CDR3 region has 13 residues. Germline V CDR1 and CDR2: GTSNPN, SVGIG (reference sequence). The CDR3 DNA follows: TGTGCCTGGAACGGGTTAATCGAAGAGACCCAGTACTTC. Its translation is CAWNGLIEETQYF.

The chain recombines TRBV9 with TRBJ1-2; a weak D match, TRBD1 (5 bases). V was cut by 4 bases and J by 4 bases, with 14 bases left in between. Germline values: CDR1 SGDLS, CDR2 YYNGEE. This CDR3 spans 14 amino acids. The CDR3 sequence: CASSPDTHSYGYTF. The CDR3 DNA reads as TGTGCCAGCAGCCCGGACACTCACTCCTATGGCTACACCTTC. The entire variable domain, with the rest obtained from reference TRBV9 and TRBJ1-2, is as follows: DSGVTQTPKHLITATGQRVTLRCSPRSGDLSVYWYQQSLDQGLQFLIQYYNGEERAKGNILERFSAQQFPDLHSELNLSSLELGDSALYFCASSPDTHSYGYTFGSGTRLTVV.

For the CDR3, the DNA is TGTGCCAGCAGCTTGGTCCCCCAGGCCGCTCAGCCCCAGCATTTT. Its translation: CASSLVPQAAQPQHF. The rearrangement joins TRBV5-5 to TRBJ1-5; unclear D gene. Germline values: CDR1 SGHKS, CDR2 YYEKEE (reference sequence). The length of the CDR3 is 15 residues. Deletions cut 0 bases from V and 6 bases from J, with 13 bases between.

V is TRBV30 and J is TRBJ2-1; TRBD2 aligns across 9 bases. The CDR3 totals 20 residues. Germline V gene lookup returns CDR1 GTSNPN and CDR2 SVGIG (reference sequence). The V segment lost 0 bases and the J segment 6 bases; nucleotides outside the gene matches: 21. The CDR3 DNA follows: TGTGCCTGGAGTGTACTGGGGGCTAGCGGGGCCCGACCTACAATCAATGAGCAGTTCTTC. This gives the protein CAWSVLGASGARPTINEQFF.

The chain couples TRBV6-5 to TRBJ2-7; 7 bases agree with TRBD2. CDR3 length: 16 residues. Trimming at V came to 0 bases and at J to 4 bases, leaving 9 bases not matched to a gene. The germline CDR1 and CDR2 sequences are MNHEY and SVGAGI. The CDR3 sequence: CASSYSMAGVGYEQYF. The CDR3 bases are TGTGCCAGCAGTTACTCGATGGCGGGAGTGGGGTACGAGCAGTACTTC.

V is TRBV7-9 and J is TRBJ2-7; perhaps TRBD2 as D (6 bases). The CDR3 has 15 amino acids. Germline values: CDR1 SEHNR, CDR2 FQNEAQ (reference sequence). Trimming removed 1 base at V and 3 bases at J, with 13 bases between. The CDR3 region has the DNA TGTGCCAGCAGCTTAGAGGGAGGAAGTTTCTACGAGCAGTACTTC. Its translation: CASSLEGGSFYEQYF.

This chain connects TRBV7-8 to TRBJ2-5; tentative D call: TRBD2 (5 bases). This CDR3 comprises 16 residues. Germline values: CDR1 SGHVS, CDR2 FQNEAQ. Trimming left V 5 bases short and J 10 bases short, with 26 bases between. This CDR3 reads CASSPRSGFLGGIQYF. The DNA for the CDR3 is TGTGCCAGCAGCCCCCGCTCGGGATTCCTGGGTGGGATCCAGTACTTC.

This sequence joins TRBV7-2 and TRBJ1-2, with TRBD1 identical over 7 bases. Germline values: CDR1 SGHTA, CDR2 FQGNSA. CDR3 length equals 16 residues. The V and J ends lost 1 base and 0 bases, in that order; junction bases with no gene match: 5. CDR3 in amino acids: CASSLGTGKSNYGYTF. The CDR3 region has the DNA TGTGCCAGCAGCTTAGGGACAGGAAAGTCTAACTATGGCTACACCTTC.